A single sample gave rise to the 26 T cell receptor beta chains below, sequenced in a study of cytomegalovirus exposure and HLA in healthy donors. Only in-frame clones appear in the TCRdb table, and some are missing; sequencing was by immunoSEQ multiplex PCR. The sample holds 99,000 or so clones, approximately 90% seen once. Material: PBMCs. Receptor source: a young woman in good health and CMV-seropositive.

V gene TRBV4-2 combines with J gene TRBJ2-3; 7 nucleotides match TRBD1. Germline trimming cut 5 bases from V and 0 bases from J; bases unmatched to any gene: 8. In germline, CDR1 is LGHNA, CDR2 YNFKEQ. CDR3 size: 16 residues. CDR3 bases: TGTGCCAGCAGCTACTTAGGGGGCGGGAGCACAGATACGCAGTATTTT. The encoded protein is CASSYLGGGSTDTQYF.

V and J are TRBV27 and TRBJ1-1; tentatively, D is TRBD1 (5 bases). From germline, CDR1 is MNHEY and CDR2 SMNVEV (reference sequence). The V end was cut by 5 bases, the J end by 6 bases, with 7 bases between. CDR3 length equals 11 residues. The chain's CDR3 is CASSPGSEAFF. The CDR3 nucleotides are TGTGCCAGCAGTCCAGGGTCTGAAGCTTTCTTT.

This chain joins TRBV4-1 and TRBJ1-2, with 10 positions matching TRBD1. Germline-derived CDR1 and CDR2 are MGHRA and YSYEKL. J lost 5 bases, V lost 3 bases, and 9 bases had no gene match. The CDR3 is 16 amino acids. In nucleotides, the CDR3 is TGCGCCAGCAGCCACCCCTCGGACAGGGGGGGGTATGGCTACACCTTC. Translated: CASSHPSDRGGYGYTF.

The chain couples TRBV6-5 to TRBJ2-7; possible D gene TRBD1, 5 bases. V gave up 11 bases and J gave up 0 bases, with 14 bases separating them. The CDR3 has 13 amino acids. Germline values: CDR1 MNHEY, CDR2 SVGAGI. The CDR3 region has the DNA TGTGCCGTAAAAAGGGGATACTCCTACGAGCAGTACTTC. Protein product: CAVKRGYSYEQYF.

The V gene is TRBV19, the J gene TRBJ2-2; 12 nucleotides match TRBD1. The CDR3 sequence is 16 residues long. CDR1 and CDR2 from the germline V gene are LNHDA and SQIVND (reference sequence). The V and J ends lost 4 bases and 6 bases, in that order; junction bases with no gene match: 6. The CDR3: CASSTGTGGLSGELFF. The CDR3 bases are TGTGCCAGTAGTACCGGGACAGGGGGCCTTTCCGGGGAGCTGTTTTTT.

The chain employs TRBV6-1 and TRBJ2-7, with 7 bases lining up with TRBD1. Germline V gene lookup returns CDR1 MNHNS and CDR2 SASEGT. The CDR3 contains 15 residues. J lost 2 bases, V lost 7 bases, and 11 bases had no gene match. The CDR3 region has the DNA TGTGCCAGCAATCGGGACCGGGACAGAGCCTACGAGCAGTACTTC. Its translation: CASNRDRDRAYEQYF.

This chain's CDR3 is CAWSVPSGRNGLFF. The CDR3 region has the DNA TGTGCCTGGAGTGTGCCTAGCGGGAGAAACGGCCTGTTCTTC. V usage is TRBV30 and J usage is TRBJ2-1; 10 nucleotides agree with TRBD2. With 0 bases clipped from V and 15 bases from J, the junction kept 11 bases outside the gene matches. This CDR3 is built from 14 residues. The germline gives CDR1 GTSNPN, CDR2 SVGIG (reference sequence).

This chain links TRBV7-8 with TRBJ1-2; the D gene is possibly TRBD1 (5 bases). V shed 3 bases and J shed 1 base, with 12 bases lying between them. CDR1 SGHVS and CDR2 FQNEAQ come from the germline V gene. This CDR3 is built from 15 residues. In nucleotides, the CDR3 is TGTGCCAGCAGCTTGCCAGGGCCTCTTAACTATGGCTACACCTTC. Translating it yields CASSLPGPLNYGYTF.

The chain employs TRBV30 and TRBJ2-2; 12 positions agree with TRBD1. The germline V gene encodes CDR1 GTSNPN and CDR2 SVGIG (reference sequence). Trimming cost V 0 bases and J 9 bases; bases outside gene matches: 8. The CDR3 covers 16 residues. CDR3 in amino acids: CAWSVVGDRGLRELFF. The CDR3 nucleotides are TGTGCCTGGAGTGTTGTAGGGGACAGGGGGCTCCGGGAGCTGTTTTTT.

The chain recombines TRBV7-8 with TRBJ2-7, with D unclear. This CDR3 comprises 12 residues. Trimming removed 1 base at V and 3 bases at J, with 4 bases between. Germline V lookup: CDR1 SGHVS, CDR2 FQNEAQ. The CDR3 here is CASSLGSYEQYF. DNA of the CDR3: TGTGCCAGCAGCTTAGGCAGCTACGAGCAGTACTTC.

The gene calls are TRBV4-1 and TRBJ1-4; the D is unclear. This CDR3 has 16 amino acids. Trimming took 1 base from V and 6 from J, leaving 15 bases between them. CDR1 and CDR2 (germline): MGHRA, YSYEKL. The DNA of the CDR3 is TGCGCCAGCAGCCAAGTTGTGAGGAAGAGGGATGAAAAACTGTTTTTT. Protein product: CASSQVVRKRDEKLFF.

The chain combines TRBV7-9 with TRBJ2-7; unclear D gene. Per the germline V gene, CDR1 is SEHNR and CDR2 is FQNEAQ (reference sequence). This CDR3 contains 12 residues. Trimming stripped 2 bases from V and 2 bases from J, with 4 bases between. CDR3 loop: CASSLSPYEQYF. Written as DNA, the CDR3 is TGTGCCAGCAGCTTAAGCCCCTACGAGCAGTACTTC.

The chain recombines TRBV30 with TRBJ2-7; tentative D call: TRBD2 (5 bases). Trimming pared 7 bases from V and 3 bases from J, leaving 22 bases between. Germline-derived CDR1 and CDR2 are GTSNPN and SVGIG (reference sequence). This CDR3 comprises 15 residues. CDR3 sequence reads: CASSREEGSIYEQYF. Here the CDR3 DNA reads TGTGCCTCGTCGAGGGAAGAGGGCTCGATCTACGAGCAGTACTTC.

Written as DNA, the CDR3 is TGCGCCAGCAGCCCTCTAGCGGGGCCCTCCTACGAGCAGTACTTC. Protein sequence: CASSPLAGPSYEQYF. The chain recombines TRBV5-1 with TRBJ2-7; 9 bases fit TRBD2. The CDR3 is 15 residues long. Looked up from germline, CDR1 is SGHRS and CDR2 is YFSETQ. J was trimmed by 0 bases and V by 4 bases; bases with no gene match: 5.

The chain couples TRBV7-3 to TRBJ2-3; 10 bases are shared with TRBD2. This CDR3 spans 18 amino acids. The germline V gene has CDR1 SGHTA and CDR2 FQGTGA. With V trimmed by 4 bases and J by 2 bases, 12 bases remained unmatched. The chain's CDR3 is CASSSRGIAGGVTDTQYF. The CDR3 DNA follows: TGTGCCAGCAGCTCGAGGGGAATAGCGGGAGGAGTCACAGATACGCAGTATTTT.

The chain couples TRBV2 to TRBJ2-1, with TRBD1 matching 7 bases. CDR1 and CDR2 from the germline V gene are SNHLY and FYNNEI. The CDR3 covers 14 residues. The ends lost 6 bases at V and 7 bases at J; junction bases unmatched: 9. In nucleotides, the CDR3 is TGTGCCAGCAGGATACAGGGGCTGGGGAATGAGCAGTTCTTC. It yields the protein CASRIQGLGNEQFF.

The gene calls are TRBV6-6 and TRBJ1-2; 7 bases align to TRBD1. V lost 6 bases, J lost 4 bases, and 5 bases stayed unmatched. CDR3 length: 13 amino acids. Germline CDR1 MNHNY, CDR2 SVGAGI (reference sequence). DNA for the CDR3: TGTGCCAGCAGCCAGGGGGGAGGCTATGGCTACACCTTC. Translating it yields CASSQGGGYGYTF.

The chain combines TRBV7-2 with TRBJ1-2; 7 bases fit TRBD1. The CDR3 runs 18 residues. V lost 2 bases, J lost 4 bases, and 16 bases stayed unmatched. Germline CDR1 and CDR2: SGHTA and FQGNSA. The CDR3 nucleotides are TGTGCCAGCAGCTTAATGTCAACTCCGGGACAGCGGATCTATGGCTACACCTTC. Translating gives CASSLMSTPGQRIYGYTF.

The chain combines TRBV28 with TRBJ2-2, with 7 bases aligning to TRBD1. CDR3 length equals 14 residues. The junction had 7 bases not matched to a gene; V was cut back by 8 bases and J by 4 bases. Germline CDR1 MDHEN, CDR2 SYDVKM. CDR3 sequence: CASSRDRTTGELFF. Written as DNA, the CDR3 is TGTGCCAGCTCCCGGGACAGAACCACCGGGGAGCTGTTTTTT.

The CDR3 nucleotides read TGTGCCAGCAGCACGAGCGGGACTAGCGGATTTAATGAGCAGTTCTTC. The encoded protein is CASSTSGTSGFNEQFF. V is TRBV9 and J is TRBJ2-1; TRBD2 matches at 11 bases. Per germline, CDR1 SGDLS and CDR2 YYNGEE. The CDR3 has 16 amino acids. J lost 7 bases, V lost 4 bases, and 10 bases had no gene match.

The chain employs TRBV9 and TRBJ2-5, with D possibly being TRBD2 (6 bases). Trimming stripped 4 bases from V and 5 bases from J, with 15 bases between. In germline, CDR1 is SGDLS, CDR2 YYNGEE. This CDR3 contains 14 residues. CDR3 protein: CASSFGTGEETQYF. The CDR3 region has the DNA TGTGCCAGCAGCTTCGGGACGGGGGAGGAGACCCAGTACTTC.

The V call is TRBV30, the J call TRBJ2-7; 12 bases match TRBD2. V lost 3 bases to trimming and J lost 3 bases; unmatched junction nucleotides: 9. There are 16 residues in the CDR3. The germline CDR1 and CDR2 sequences are GTSNPN and SVGIG (reference sequence). The CDR3 here is CAWRALTSGRGYEQYF. Here the CDR3 DNA reads TGTGCCTGGAGGGCTCTGACTAGCGGGAGAGGCTACGAGCAGTACTTC. Variable domain in full (rest from reference TRBV30 and TRBJ2-7): SQTIHQWPATLVQPVGSPLSLECTVEGTSNPNLYWYRQAAGRGLQLLFYSVGIGQISSEVPQNLSASRPQDRQFILSSKKLLLSDSGFYLCAWRALTSGRGYEQYFGPGTRLTVT.

This clone was picked up a small number of times. The chain uses TRBV27 and TRBJ2-7, with 9 bases lining up with TRBD2. CDR1 and CDR2 (germline): MNHEY, SMNVEV (reference sequence). V was clipped by 3 bases and J by 4 bases; unmatched bases: 4. The CDR3 extends over 14 amino acids. DNA for the CDR3: TGTGCCAGCAGTTTGGCGGGGGGGCTTTACGAGCAGTACTTC. Its protein is CASSLAGGLYEQYF.

The V and J genes are TRBV9 and TRBJ2-7, with D possibly matching TRBD1 (6 bases). Per the germline V gene, CDR1 is SGDLS and CDR2 is YYNGEE. The V end lost 0 bases, the J end lost 9 bases, and 16 bases lay between the germline ends. The CDR3 contains 14 residues. CDR3 residues: CASSVDTGSRMQYF. The DNA for the CDR3 is TGTGCCAGCAGCGTAGATACAGGGAGTAGAATGCAGTACTTC.

This rearrangement joins TRBV28 to TRBJ2-1, with D tentatively TRBD1 (5 bases). Germline assignment: CDR1 MDHEN and CDR2 SYDVKM. This CDR3 comprises 14 residues. The V gene lost 2 bases and the J gene lost 8 bases, with 13 bases spanning the gap. The CDR3 DNA sequence: TGTGCCAGCAGTTTACGCAATCAGGGCGATGAGCAGTTCTTC. Amino acids: CASSLRNQGDEQFF.

As DNA, the CDR3 is TGTGCCAGCAGTGCCCGGGGTAGCGGGGGGTTGAATGAGCAGTTCTTC. Translation: CASSARGSGGLNEQFF. V usage is TRBV6-6 and J usage is TRBJ2-1; 10 bases are shared with TRBD2. The CDR3 has 16 amino acids. J gave up 7 bases and V 5 bases, and 11 bases lay outside the gene matches. CDR1 and CDR2 (germline): MNHNY, SVGAGI (reference sequence).